This T cell receptor beta chain comes out of a study of identical twins. Healthy Caucasians supplied all donations. Germline values: CDR1 DFQATT, CDR2 SNEGSKA (reference sequence). The CDR3 totals 14 residues. With V trimmed by 6 bases and J by 0 bases, 4 bases remained unmatched. TCRdb processed the 5' RACE reads anew with MiXCR; each CDR3 protein has one entry. Of hundreds of thousands of distinct CDR3 sequences in the sample, over 8.5% were seen once. This sample was also put to use in a study of yellow fever vaccine responses in identical twins.

The V call is TRBV20-1, the J call TRBJ2-2, with 7 bases lining up with TRBD1. What was sequenced was PBMCs. This clonotype was sampled from a woman between 18 and 29 years old in good health. The CDR3: CSARDRANTGELFF. The DNA for the CDR3 is TGCAGTGCCCGGGACAGAGCGAACACCGGGGAGCTGTTTTTT.